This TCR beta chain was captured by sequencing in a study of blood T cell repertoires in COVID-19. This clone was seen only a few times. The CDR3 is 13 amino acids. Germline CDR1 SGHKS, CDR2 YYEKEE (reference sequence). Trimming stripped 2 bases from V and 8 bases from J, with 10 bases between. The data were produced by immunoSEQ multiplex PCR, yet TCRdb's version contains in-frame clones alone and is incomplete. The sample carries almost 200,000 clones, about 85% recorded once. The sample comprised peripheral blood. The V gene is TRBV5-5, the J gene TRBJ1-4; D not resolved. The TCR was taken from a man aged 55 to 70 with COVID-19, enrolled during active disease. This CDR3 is CASSLESREKLFF. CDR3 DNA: TGTGCCAGCAGCTTAGAGTCGCGGGAAAAACTGTTTTTT. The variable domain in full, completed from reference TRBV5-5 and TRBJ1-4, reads DAGVTQSPTHLIKTRGQQVTLRCSPISGHKSVSWYQQVLGQGPQFIFQYYEKEERGRGNFPDRFSARQFPNYSSELNVNALLLGDSALYLCASSLESREKLFFGSGTQLSVL.